The 11 T cell receptor beta chains below come from one sample, sequenced in a study of cytomegalovirus exposure and HLA in healthy donors. Primers for the PCR totalled 60 Vbeta and 13 Jbeta. TCRdb keeps only in-frame clones here, not all; method: immunoSEQ multiplex PCR. Here the sample spans 100,000 to 150,000 clones, 75% to 85% being singletons. The source material was PBMCs. The receptors were gathered from a man aged 25-40 years in good health and CMV-seronegative.

The rearrangement uses TRBV15 and TRBJ1-1; perhaps TRBD1 as D (6 bases). The germline V and J ends were trimmed by 0 bases and 3 bases, with 14 bases remaining between them. The germline V gene has CDR1 LNHNV and CDR2 YYDKDF (reference sequence). This CDR3 has 16 amino acids. The CDR3 loop is CATSRDPKGGHTEAFF. CDR3 in DNA: TGTGCCACCAGCAGAGACCCGAAGGGGGGGCACACTGAAGCTTTCTTT. The whole variable domain, filled in from reference TRBV15 and TRBJ1-1, reads DAMVIQNPRYQVTQFGKPVTLSCSQTLNHNVMYWYQQKSSQAPKLLFHYYDKDFNNEADTPDNFQSRRPNTSFCFLDIRSPGLGDTAMYLCATSRDPKGGHTEAFFGQGTRLTVV.

This chain links TRBV28 with TRBJ2-7; TRBD1 is a possible D gene (6 bases). Germline V lookup: CDR1 MDHEN, CDR2 SYDVKM. Trimming stripped 2 bases from V and 3 bases from J, with 11 bases between. This CDR3 is 14 amino acids long. The CDR3: CASSLKGVYYEQYF. In DNA form, the CDR3 reads TGTGCCAGCAGTTTAAAGGGGGTATACTACGAGCAGTACTTC.

This chain joins TRBV2 and TRBJ1-1; D remains ambiguous. The germline V gene has CDR1 SNHLY and CDR2 FYNNEI. The CDR3 totals 13 residues. V was trimmed by 9 bases and J by 7 bases, leaving 18 bases between them. The CDR3 here is CASTLVFRIEAFF. The CDR3 DNA follows: TGTGCCAGTACGTTAGTTTTCCGTATTGAAGCTTTCTTT.

This clone was seen a single time. This CDR3 reads CASSPRSGRDSEQYF. Written as DNA, the CDR3 is TGTGCCAGCAGTCCGAGGAGCGGGAGAGATTCCGAGCAGTACTTC. The chain combines TRBV28 with TRBJ2-7, with 8 bases aligning to TRBD2. Losses at the gene ends were 5 bases for V and 6 bases for J; bases not matched to a gene: 12. CDR3 size: 15 residues. Germline CDR1 MDHEN, CDR2 SYDVKM.

The J gene is TRBJ1-1, the V gene TRBV5-6; unclear D gene. This CDR3 is 13 amino acids long. Germline-derived CDR1 and CDR2 are SGHDT and YYEEEE. The V end was cut by 6 bases, the J end by 5 bases, with 14 bases between. The CDR3 spells CASTRIERTEAFF. In DNA form, the CDR3 reads TGTGCCAGCACCCGAATAGAGAGGACTGAAGCTTTCTTT.

This chain links TRBV7-2 with TRBJ2-1, with D tentatively TRBD2 (5 bases). The germline V gene encodes CDR1 SGHTA and CDR2 FQGNSA. The CDR3 length is 15 residues. V was shortened by 4 bases and J by 0 bases, with 10 bases between the two germline ends. In DNA form, the CDR3 reads TGTGCCAGCAGCTCACGGGAAAGCTCCTACAATGAGCAGTTCTTC. This codes for CASSSRESSYNEQFF.

The chain carries TRBV5-1 and TRBJ1-2; 7 positions match TRBD1. Germline V lookup: CDR1 SGHRS, CDR2 YFSETQ. The CDR3 is 15 residues long. The J segment lost 3 bases and the V segment lost 0 bases, leaving 5 bases of the junction unmatched. CDR3 protein: CASSLAQGDHYGYTF. The CDR3 region has the DNA TGCGCCAGCAGCTTGGCCCAGGGGGACCACTATGGCTACACCTTC.

The CDR3 DNA reads TGTGCCAGCAGCTCCGGAGTTTTCGGCGAGCAGTACTTC. It codes for CASSSGVFGEQYF. V and J are TRBV9 and TRBJ2-7; D call uncertain. The germline V gene has CDR1 SGDLS and CDR2 YYNGEE. This CDR3 is built from 13 residues. The V gene lost 4 bases and the J gene lost 6 bases, with 14 bases spanning the gap.

J is TRBJ2-7 and V is TRBV11-3; TRBD1 agrees at 11 bases. The germline gives CDR1 SGHNT, CDR2 YENEEA. Unmatched junction bases numbered 8, after V lost 5 bases and J lost 5 bases. This CDR3 is 15 amino acids long. The CDR3 DNA reads TGTGCCAGCAGCGCACGGACAGGGGGCACTGACGAGCAGTACTTC. Protein: CASSARTGGTDEQYF. The variable domain in full, completed from reference TRBV11-3 and TRBJ2-7, reads EAGVVQSPRYKIIEKKQPVAFWCNPISGHNTLYWYLQNLGQGPELLIRYENEEAVDDSQLPKDRFSAERLKGVDSTLKIQPAELGDSAVYLCASSARTGGTDEQYFGPGTRLTVT.

Of note for this clone: The same CDR3 arises from other DNA sequences in this sample as well. The rearrangement links TRBV27 to TRBJ2-7, with 7 bases matching TRBD2. Germline-derived CDR1 and CDR2 are MNHEY and SMNVEV (reference sequence). Germline trimming cut 8 bases from V and 7 bases from J; bases unmatched to any gene: 17. The CDR3 loop spans 15 amino acids. The CDR3 region has the DNA TGTGCCAGCTCGGCGGGGGACGGTCTAATCCATGAGCAGTACTTC. Its translation is CASSAGDGLIHEQYF.

The CDR3 loop reads CSVALAGEGEQYF. The DNA for the CDR3 is TGCAGCGTCGCCCTAGCGGGAGAAGGGGAGCAGTACTTC. The chain couples TRBV29-1 to TRBJ2-5; 10 bases fit TRBD2. CDR3 length: 13 amino acids. The V segment lost 6 bases and the J segment 11 bases; nucleotides outside the gene matches: 12. Germline V gene lookup returns CDR1 SQVTM and CDR2 ANQGSEA.